This T cell receptor beta chain is from a study of T-cell memory formation after mild COVID-19. Across the study: Across donors, TCR clusters were largely donor specific.

Constant-segment primers and 5'RACE yielded cDNA libraries for TCR alpha and TCR beta, each carrying sample barcodes and UMIs. TCRdb re-called the 5' RACE reads with MiXCR, one entry per CDR3 protein. This sample has approximately 100,000 distinct CDR3 sequences; over 8.5% occur once, and the top ten carry 40%. Germline-derived CDR1 and CDR2 are LGHNA and YSLEER. This CDR3 is built from 16 residues. Deletions cut 0 bases from V and 0 bases from J, with 9 bases between. This clonotype appeared a few times. Its antigen is unknown. General study points: Among CD4+ contracting clones, most were CM and EM, and CD8+ ones EMRA.

The origin of this receptor is a man aged 18 to 29 who had mild COVID-19 (a few samples of this study predate the infection). Cell type and time point are not known. V is TRBV4-3 and J is TRBJ2-1; D may be TRBD1 (5 bases). The sequencing input was PBMCs or a T cell subset sorted from them (not recorded which). CDR3 sequence reads: CASSQDTGRSYNEQFF. The DNA of the CDR3 is TGCGCCAGCAGCCAAGATACAGGCCGCTCCTACAATGAGCAGTTCTTC.